These 25 T cell receptor beta chains were all obtained from the same sample, sequenced in a study of T cell changes during pregnancy in multiple sclerosis. TCRdb's table, derived via immunoSEQ multiplex PCR, lists solely in-frame clones and lacks some. The sample consists of about 56,000 clones, about nine tenths of them appearing once. This specimen was peripheral blood, taken after pregnancy. The receptors were gathered from a female donor with multiple sclerosis, enrolled in a pregnancy study.

In its sample, this clone was seen once. The chain links TRBV28 to TRBJ1-1; D uncertain. The CDR3 spans 15 residues. CDR1 and CDR2 from the germline V gene are MDHEN and SYDVKM. Deletions cut 5 bases from V and 1 base from J, with 14 bases between. DNA for the CDR3: TGTGCCAGCAGTCCCACCCCGACTCCGAACACTGAAGCTTTCTTT. Translating gives CASSPTPTPNTEAFF.

The gene calls are TRBV11-3 and TRBJ2-5, with TRBD2 matching 10 bases. The CDR3 loop spans 17 amino acids. Germline V gene data show CDR1 as SGHNT and CDR2 as YENEEA. The J segment lost 5 bases and the V segment lost 1 base, leaving 10 bases of the junction unmatched. CDR3 loop: CASSLGPAGLADETQYF. Here the CDR3 DNA reads TGTGCCAGCAGCTTAGGGCCCGCCGGACTAGCGGATGAGACCCAGTACTTC.

The rearrangement links TRBV6-1 to TRBJ2-1, with D perhaps matching TRBD2 (5 bases). V shed 8 bases and J shed 0 bases, with 14 bases lying between them. The germline gives CDR1 MNHNS, CDR2 SASEGT. The CDR3 sequence is 15 residues long. The CDR3 DNA is TGTGCCAGCTCGACGGGAAGTTCCTCCTACAATGAGCAGTTCTTC. It is translated as CASSTGSSSYNEQFF.

J is TRBJ1-4 and V is TRBV5-5; no clear D gene. The CDR3 loop spans 14 amino acids. Germline CDR1 SGHKS, CDR2 YYEKEE (reference sequence). Deletions cut 6 bases from V and 1 base from J, with 10 bases between. The CDR3: CASMARRTNEKLFF. The CDR3 DNA reads TGTGCCAGCATGGCACGGAGAACTAATGAAAAACTGTTTTTT.

The chain links TRBV28 to TRBJ1-5, with 9 bases identical to TRBD1. CDR3 length: 14 residues. Trimming removed 6 bases from V and 6 bases from J; junction bases left unmatched: 6. Per the germline V gene, CDR1 is MDHEN and CDR2 is SYDVKM. The CDR3 sequence: CASSTGGWGQPQHF. The CDR3 DNA is TGTGCCAGCAGCACAGGGGGCTGGGGTCAGCCCCAGCATTTT.

V gene TRBV19 combines with J gene TRBJ2-7; 7 bases fit TRBD1. The CDR3 is made up of 15 amino acids. The germline gives CDR1 LNHDA, CDR2 SQIVND (reference sequence). Trimming at V came to 9 bases and at J to 4 bases, leaving 15 bases not matched to a gene. The DNA of the CDR3 is TGTGCCAGCCGACAGGGTAGGAACCTCCCGTACGAGCAGTACTTC. The encoded protein is CASRQGRNLPYEQYF.

This chain joins TRBV30 and TRBJ1-1, with D tentatively TRBD1 (5 bases). Looked up from germline, CDR1 is GTSNPN and CDR2 is SVGIG (reference sequence). This CDR3 has 14 amino acids. Deletions cut 0 bases from V and 0 bases from J, with 8 bases between. The DNA of the CDR3 is TGTGCCTGGAGTGTGGGGCGGATGAACACTGAAGCTTTCTTT. Translated, it gives CAWSVGRMNTEAFF.

This sequence joins TRBV5-4 and TRBJ2-5, with 8 bases aligning to TRBD2. Trimming took 2 bases from V and 7 from J; bases not matched to a gene: 7. Germline values: CDR1 SGHNT, CDR2 YYREEE (reference sequence). This CDR3 is 14 amino acids long. The CDR3: CASSFGGVRGTQYF. The CDR3 coding sequence is TGTGCCAGCAGCTTCGGGGGGGTAAGGGGGACCCAGTACTTC. Drawing the rest from reference TRBV5-4 and TRBJ2-5, the complete variable domain is ETGVTQSPTHLIKTRGQQVTLRCSSQSGHNTVSWYQQALGQGPQFIFQYYREEENGRGNFPPRFSGLQFPNYSSELNVNALELDDSALYLCASSFGGVRGTQYFGPGTRLLVL.

This chain uses TRBV7-2 with TRBJ1-2; 9 bases align to TRBD1. V lost 5 bases and J lost 7; bases outside the gene matches: 8. The length of the CDR3 is 14 residues. CDR1 SGHTA and CDR2 FQGNSA come from the germline V gene. The CDR3 region has the DNA TGTGCCAGCAGCGGCGGGACAGGGCTGATTGGCTACACCTTC. As protein: CASSGGTGLIGYTF.

This clone came up once. This chain connects TRBV2 to TRBJ2-1; D is possibly TRBD1 (5 bases). Germline V gives CDR1 SNHLY, CDR2 FYNNEI. The CDR3 runs 15 residues. Between the trimmed V and J ends, which lost 5 bases and 5 bases, there was a span of 16 bases. Written as DNA, the CDR3 is TGTGCCAGCAGTCCCAGGGTTGTGTCGAACAATGAGCAGTTCTTC. Translated, it gives CASSPRVVSNNEQFF. Together with reference TRBV2 and TRBJ2-1, the CDR3 gives the full variable domain: EPEVTQTPSHQVTQMGQEVILRCVPISNHLYFYWYRQILGQKVEFLVSFYNNEISEKSEIFDDQFSVERPDGSNFTLKIRSTKLEDSAMYFCASSPRVVSNNEQFFGPGTRLTVL.

Details on this clone: This same CDR3 is encoded by further DNA sequences in the sample. The chain employs TRBV2 and TRBJ1-4; a weak D match, TRBD1 (6 bases). Germline loops: CDR1 SNHLY, CDR2 FYNNEI. This CDR3 comprises 14 residues. Trimming took 2 bases from V and 2 from J, leaving 6 bases between them. The CDR3 reads CASSEQGTNEKLFF. The CDR3 DNA reads as TGTGCCAGCAGTGAACAGGGGACTAATGAAAAACTGTTTTTT.

This clone was seen a single time. The chain carries TRBV5-1 and TRBJ1-4; 10 nucleotides agree with TRBD1. Trimming at V came to 3 bases and at J to 5 bases, leaving 4 bases not matched to a gene. CDR1 and CDR2 (germline): SGHRS, YFSETQ. The CDR3 length is 15 residues. The CDR3 spells CASSSPGQGNEKLFF. In DNA form, the CDR3 reads TGCGCCAGCAGCTCACCGGGACAGGGGAATGAAAAACTGTTTTTT.

The chain employs TRBV7-2 and TRBJ1-3; maybe TRBD1 (6 bases). This CDR3 spans 12 amino acids. V was pared by 4 bases and J by 7 bases, with 8 bases between. CDR1 and CDR2 from the germline V gene are SGHTA and FQGNSA. CDR3 DNA sequence: TGTGCCAGCAGCTCCACAGGGAACACCATATATTTT. Amino acid sequence: CASSSTGNTIYF.

The chain links TRBV29-1 to TRBJ2-1, with 7 bases aligning to TRBD2. Trimming at V came to 5 bases and at J to 0 bases, leaving 4 bases not matched to a gene. This CDR3 spans 14 amino acids. The V gene's germline CDR1 is SQVTM and CDR2 ANQGSEA. The CDR3 region has the DNA TGCAGCGTTCGACGCGGGAGCTCCTACAATGAGCAGTTCTTC. Encoded protein: CSVRRGSSYNEQFF.

In its sample, this clone was seen a few times. The V call is TRBV27, the J call TRBJ2-1; D is possibly TRBD1 (6 bases). The CDR3 has 13 residues. Germline V gives CDR1 MNHEY, CDR2 SMNVEV (reference sequence). V was clipped by 2 bases and J by 6 bases, with 8 bases between them. In DNA form, the CDR3 reads TGTGCCAGCAGTTTACTAGGGGGCAATGAGCAGTTCTTC. Residues: CASSLLGGNEQFF.

V is TRBV6-1 and J is TRBJ1-2; 7 bases are shared with TRBD1. This CDR3 is 15 amino acids long. Losses at the gene ends were 4 bases for V and 1 base for J; bases not matched to a gene: 6. Germline CDR1 and CDR2: MNHNS and SASEGT. CDR3: CASSVGGTVNYGYTF. CDR3 nucleotide sequence: TGTGCCAGCAGTGTTGGAGGGACAGTTAACTATGGCTACACCTTC.

The rearrangement links TRBV9 to TRBJ2-3; a possible D gene is TRBD2 (6 bases). V dropped 4 bases and J dropped 0 bases, with 15 bases sitting between them. The CDR3 is 16 residues long. In germline, CDR1 is SGDLS, CDR2 YYNGEE. The CDR3 DNA sequence: TGTGCCAGCAGCTCTTGGGCGGGGCTGAGCACAGATACGCAGTATTTT. Translating gives CASSSWAGLSTDTQYF. Using reference TRBV9 and TRBJ2-3 for the parts outside the CDR3, the full variable domain is DSGVTQTPKHLITATGQRVTLRCSPRSGDLSVYWYQQSLDQGLQFLIQYYNGEERAKGNILERFSAQQFPDLHSELNLSSLELGDSALYFCASSSWAGLSTDTQYFGPGTRLTVL.

The CDR3 DNA is TGTGCCAGCAGCCTACACAATGAGCAGTTCTTC. It is translated as CASSLHNEQFF. V usage is TRBV5-5 and J usage is TRBJ2-1; D ambiguous. CDR1 and CDR2 from the germline V gene are SGHKS and YYEKEE (reference sequence). The CDR3 contains 11 residues. V was shortened by 4 bases and J by 5 bases, with 4 bases between the two germline ends. Full variable domain (outside the CDR3, taken from reference TRBV5-5 and TRBJ2-1): DAGVTQSPTHLIKTRGQQVTLRCSPISGHKSVSWYQQVLGQGPQFIFQYYEKEERGRGNFPDRFSARQFPNYSSELNVNALLLGDSALYLCASSLHNEQFFGPGTRLTVL.

V is TRBV21-1 and J is TRBJ1-3; the D call TRBD1 from the table was never checked on the DNA. TRBV21-1 corresponds to a pseudogene. This CDR3 has 17 amino acids. The CDR3 nucleotides read TGTGCCAGCAGCGCCCCGGACAGACCGACCCCTGGAAACACCATATATTTT. It codes for CASSAPDRPTPGNTIYF.

In regard to this clone: One end of the junction does not line up with germline, which may come from a read error. The CDR3 sequence: CASRPTSGGAQKTQYF. The CDR3 DNA reads TGTGCCAGCAGGCCCACTAGCGGGGGGGCCCAAAAGACCCAGTACTTC. This chain joins TRBV2 and TRBJ2-5; 13 nucleotides align to TRBD2. The germline V gene encodes CDR1 SNHLY and CDR2 FYNNEI. The CDR3 runs to 16 residues.

This clone was counted a few times. V is TRBV7-8 and J is TRBJ1-1; D gene unclear. V lost 4 bases and J lost 2, with 14 bases in between. The CDR3 length is 15 residues. Germline values: CDR1 SGHVS, CDR2 FQNEAQ. CDR3 sequence (DNA): TGTGCCAGCAGCTCATTGGGGAGGAGTAACACTGAAGCTTTCTTT. Its translation: CASSSLGRSNTEAFF.

V and J are TRBV10-2 and TRBJ2-3, with 7 positions matching TRBD1. The CDR3 runs 13 residues. Germline lookup yields CDR1 WSHSY and CDR2 SAAADI. V dropped 5 bases and J dropped 1; count of bases not matched to a gene: 0. The CDR3 here is CASSTGGTDTQYF. The CDR3 DNA follows: TGCGCCAGCAGTACAGGGGGCACAGATACGCAGTATTTT.

The CDR3 loop reads CATSRGQGGTYEQYF. CDR3 in DNA: TGTGCCACCAGCAGAGGCCAGGGGGGCACCTACGAGCAGTACTTC. The chain couples TRBV15 to TRBJ2-7; D perhaps matches TRBD1 (7 bases). Per germline, CDR1 LNHNV and CDR2 YYDKDF (reference sequence). This CDR3 has 15 amino acids. Trimming removed 1 base at V and 2 bases at J, with 12 bases between.

This sequence joins TRBV27 and TRBJ2-5, with no clear D. V was trimmed by 5 bases and J by 6 bases, leaving 10 bases between them. The germline V gene encodes CDR1 MNHEY and CDR2 SMNVEV (reference sequence). This CDR3 spans 12 amino acids. CDR3 sequence (DNA): TGTGCCAGCAGTAACAATGTGAAGACCCAGTACTTC. Protein: CASSNNVKTQYF.

This chain links TRBV5-1 with TRBJ1-1; D remains ambiguous. With 0 bases removed from V and 1 base from J, the gap between germline ends came to 13 bases. This CDR3 has 16 amino acids. Germline assignment: CDR1 SGHRS and CDR2 YFSETQ. CDR3 nucleotides: TGCGCCAGCAGCTTGGGTTTTCGGGGTCGGAACACTGAAGCTTTCTTT. It codes for CASSLGFRGRNTEAFF. The full variable domain, with the rest looked up from reference TRBV5-1 and TRBJ1-1, is KAGVTQTPRYLIKTRGQQVTLSCSPISGHRSVSWYQQTPGQGLQFLFEYFSETQRNKGNFPGRFSGRQFSNSRSEMNVSTLELGDSALYLCASSLGFRGRNTEAFFGQGTRLTVV.